This T cell receptor (beta chain) appears in the sequencing data of a study of blood T cell repertoires in COVID-19 (TCRdb year 2020). Turning to the overall study: Samples covering the acute and convalescent phases of COVID-19 were provided by collaborators in the United States, Italy and Spain. The material from the prospective study consisted of cDNA or gDNA derived from T cells, B-cell-depleted T cells, or PBMCs. Subjects who had been exposed to COVID-19, were actively infected with it, or had recovered from it provided the deeply sampled blood TCRbeta repertoires that made up the dataset. The repertoires were released in a freely available public database intended as a resource for research on the immune response to SARS-CoV-2. The samples were drawn from two sources: the first 160 participants of the ongoing ImmuneRACE study, and 950 to 1,500 subjects contributed by 6 global collaborators. Sample metadata almost always included a de-identified subject ID, COVID-19 status, age in years and sex. Where available, HLA class I and class II types were taken from metadata supplied by the sample provider and were not determined by assay-based typing.

General study outcomes and caveats: The quantity of clinical and demographic metadata differed by source and by participant and was supplied without curation.

Remarks on this clone: This receptor's antigen is unknown. No much larger clonotype is one base removed from it; base qualities were not supplied.

The germline V gene specifies SGHTA as CDR1 and FQGNSA as CDR2. The CDR3, cysteine through phenylalanine, is 15 amino acids long. Of all the DNA, just the CDR3 is kept, 45 bases in frame from base 1. Trimming removed 5 bases from V and 3 bases from J; the gene matches leave 3 bases unexplained. Whole blood was collected in K2EDTA tubes by collaborating institutions according to the institutions' own protocols. For TCRbeta analysis, collaborator samples were shipped as frozen whole blood, as isolated PBMCs, or as DNA extracted from either sample type. TCRbeta CDR3 regions were amplified from genomic DNA using the immunoSEQ Assay, a bias-controlled multiplex PCR. Under the source paper's analysis protocol: Within the assay, amplification of reference gene primers was used to estimate how many nucleated cells each sample contained. To quantify the absolute abundance of each unique TCRbeta CDR3 rearrangement, sequence reads were collapsed and filtered. For each sample, productive Simpson clonality was calculated as the square root of Simpson's diversity index over productive rearrangements. Sourced from immuneACCESS, this table was stored by TCRdb with only in-frame sequences that have V and J called. A share of the clones is absent; for the studies checked, an unresolved V gene accounts for under half, and the remainder has no known explanation. D and trimming were read from the DNA, whereas the V and J calls and clone size are those reported in that table. For this sample the table gives 150,000 to 200,000 clones, of which about 88% were detected only once. The ten largest clones take up less than 5.5% of the sample.

The chain was built from TRBV7-2 and TRBJ2-7, with 14 middle bases fitting TRBD2. The receptor was derived from a human donor in a cohort sampled during active COVID-19. Specimen: peripheral blood. The encoded CDR3 is CASSRGTSGSYEQYF. DNA sequence: TGTGCCAGCAGCCGGGGGACTAGCGGGAGCTACGAGCAGTACTTC.